The sequence of this TCR beta chain was determined in a study of OX40 agonist ivuxolimab in advanced cancers. General study findings and limits: At 0.1 to 3.0 mg/kg and by week 6, clonal expansion occurred in CD4+ and CD8+ blood T cells. CD8+ T cells were the subset that, on average, had more expanded clones than CD4+.

This clone was recorded once. What it binds is unknown. The data were produced by immunoSEQ multiplex PCR, yet TCRdb's version contains in-frame clones alone and is incomplete. Among about 64,000 clones, about 87% were seen once, and the ten largest hold 0.65% to 0.7%. The sequence came from an adult with an advanced solid tumor such as melanoma, head and neck, liver or kidney cancer. The sample here was CD4+ or CD8+ T cells sorted from blood, taken in a trial of the OX40 agonist ivuxolimab.

This CDR3 is CAISPLPGPYEQYF. DNA for the CDR3: TGTGCCATCAGTCCCCTCCCAGGGCCCTACGAGCAGTACTTC. The V call is TRBV10-3, the J call TRBJ2-7; the D gene is possibly TRBD1 (5 bases). This CDR3 spans 14 amino acids. Germline V CDR1 and CDR2: ENHRY, SYGVKD. The germline V and J ends were trimmed by 5 bases and 2 bases, with 13 bases remaining between them.